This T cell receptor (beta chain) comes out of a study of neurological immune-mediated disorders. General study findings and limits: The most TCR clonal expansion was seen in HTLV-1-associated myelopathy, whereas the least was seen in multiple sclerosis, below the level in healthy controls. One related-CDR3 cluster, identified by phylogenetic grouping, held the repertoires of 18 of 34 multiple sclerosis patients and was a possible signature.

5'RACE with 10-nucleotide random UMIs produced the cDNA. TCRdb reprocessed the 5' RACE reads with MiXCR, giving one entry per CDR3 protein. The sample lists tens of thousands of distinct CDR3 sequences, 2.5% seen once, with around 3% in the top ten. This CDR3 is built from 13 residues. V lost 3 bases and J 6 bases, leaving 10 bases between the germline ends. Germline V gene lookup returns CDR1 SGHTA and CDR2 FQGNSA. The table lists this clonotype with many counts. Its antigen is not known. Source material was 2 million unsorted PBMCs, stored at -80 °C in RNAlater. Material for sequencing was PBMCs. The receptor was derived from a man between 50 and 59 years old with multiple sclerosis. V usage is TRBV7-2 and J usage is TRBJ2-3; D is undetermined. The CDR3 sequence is CASSFRPEDTQYF. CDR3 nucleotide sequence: TGTGCCAGCAGCTTTAGGCCTGAGGATACGCAGTATTTT.